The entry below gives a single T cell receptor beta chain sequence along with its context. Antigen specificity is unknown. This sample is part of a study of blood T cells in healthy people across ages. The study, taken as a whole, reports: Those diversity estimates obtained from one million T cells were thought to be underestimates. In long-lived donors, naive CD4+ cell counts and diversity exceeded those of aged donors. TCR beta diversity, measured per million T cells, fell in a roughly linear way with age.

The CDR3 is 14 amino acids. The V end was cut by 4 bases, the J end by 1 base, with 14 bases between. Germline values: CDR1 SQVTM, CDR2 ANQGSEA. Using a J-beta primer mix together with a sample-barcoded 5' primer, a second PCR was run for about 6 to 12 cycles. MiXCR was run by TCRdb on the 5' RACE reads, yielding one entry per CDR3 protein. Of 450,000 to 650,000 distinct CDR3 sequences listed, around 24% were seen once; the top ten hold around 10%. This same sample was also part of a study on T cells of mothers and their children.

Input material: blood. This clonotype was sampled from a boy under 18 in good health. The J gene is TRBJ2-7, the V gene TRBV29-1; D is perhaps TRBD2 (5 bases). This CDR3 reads CSVVSGKQSYEQYF. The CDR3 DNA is TGCAGCGTTGTAAGCGGTAAGCAGTCCTACGAGCAGTACTTC.